These T cell receptor beta chains were read from a single sample in a study of blood T cells in healthy people across ages. A single record per CDR3 protein comes from TCRdb applying MiXCR to the 5' RACE reads. The sample records around 1.5 million distinct CDR3 sequences, approximately 42% being singletons. What was sequenced was blood. All receptors derive from a woman aged 18-29 years in good health. CDR3s include the opening cysteine and the closing phenylalanine or tryptophan. Fields, in order: clone size, D gene, CDR3 length, V gene, J gene, CDR3 protein, CDR3 DNA. The D gene is left open where the match is weak. Not all rows give a size; the values are once, few, many and, for expanded clones, a class.

clone_size: .
d_call: TRBD2
cdr3_length: 16
v_call: TRBV6-1
j_call: TRBJ2-7
cdr3_aa: CASSPRSGILSYEQYF
cdr3_nt: TGTGCCAGCAGTCCCAGGAGCGGGATCCTCTCCTACGAGCAGTACTTC

clone_size: few
d_call: TRBD1
cdr3_length: 16
v_call: TRBV7-3
j_call: TRBJ2-1
cdr3_aa: CASSSFEGQGAREQFF
cdr3_nt: TGTGCCAGCAGCTCATTTGAGGGACAGGGGGCGCGTGAGCAGTTCTTC

clone_size: .
d_call: TRBD1
cdr3_length: 17
v_call: TRBV4-1
j_call: TRBJ1-4
cdr3_aa: CASNPTGTGSTDEKLFF
cdr3_nt: TGCGCCAGCAACCCAACCGGGACAGGGTCCACTGATGAAAAACTGTTTTTT

clone_size: .
d_call: TRBD1
cdr3_length: 15
v_call: TRBV6-4
j_call: TRBJ2-6
cdr3_aa: CASSRDREGANVLTF
cdr3_nt: TGTGCCAGCAGCCGAGACAGGGAGGGGGCCAACGTCCTGACTTTC

clone_size: .
d_call: .
cdr3_length: 14
v_call: TRBV10-3
j_call: TRBJ1-2
cdr3_aa: CAISVVGVHYGYTF
cdr3_nt: TGTGCCATCAGTGTTGTGGGGGTTCACTATGGCTACACCTTC

clone_size: .
d_call: TRBD1
cdr3_length: 15
v_call: TRBV12-3/TRBV12-4
j_call: TRBJ2-7
cdr3_aa: CASSLGGTGGYEQYF
cdr3_nt: TGTGCCAGCAGTTTAGGGGGGACAGGGGGCTACGAGCAGTACTTC

clone_size: few
d_call: .
cdr3_length: 9
v_call: TRBV2
j_call: TRBJ2-3
cdr3_aa: CATTDTQYF
cdr3_nt: TGTGCCACCACAGATACGCAGTATTTT

clone_size: few
d_call: .
cdr3_length: 11
v_call: TRBV29-1
j_call: TRBJ2-7
cdr3_aa: CSVEGVGEQYF
cdr3_nt: TGCAGCGTTGAAGGGGTTGGGGAGCAGTACTTC

clone_size: few
d_call: .
cdr3_length: 14
v_call: TRBV6-5
j_call: TRBJ2-5
cdr3_aa: CASSYSTGKETQYF
cdr3_nt: TGTGCCAGCAGTTACTCGACTGGTAAAGAGACCCAGTACTTC

clone_size: few
d_call: TRBD2
cdr3_length: 17
v_call: TRBV4-1
j_call: TRBJ2-1
cdr3_aa: CASSQTTGTSGSNEQFF
cdr3_nt: TGCGCCAGCAGCCAGACCACCGGGACTAGTGGGTCCAATGAGCAGTTCTTC

clone_size: .
d_call: .
cdr3_length: 15
v_call: TRBV27
j_call: TRBJ2-1
cdr3_aa: CASSLSGAGRGEQFF
cdr3_nt: TGTGCCAGCAGTTTAAGCGGGGCGGGCAGGGGTGAGCAGTTCTTC

clone_size: .
d_call: TRBD1
cdr3_length: 15
v_call: TRBV13
j_call: TRBJ2-7
cdr3_aa: CASSLGTGSFYEQYF
cdr3_nt: TGTGCCAGCAGCTTAGGGACAGGGTCTTTTTACGAGCAGTACTTC

clone_size: few
d_call: .
cdr3_length: 13
v_call: TRBV9
j_call: TRBJ2-3
cdr3_aa: CASSVEVGDTQYF
cdr3_nt: TGTGCCAGCAGCGTAGAAGTCGGAGATACGCAGTATTTT

clone_size: few
d_call: .
cdr3_length: 15
v_call: TRBV15
j_call: TRBJ2-3
cdr3_aa: CATSRAGRGADTQYF
cdr3_nt: TGTGCCACCAGCAGAGCGGGTAGGGGCGCAGATACGCAGTATTTT

clone_size: .
d_call: .
cdr3_length: 16
v_call: TRBV6-5
j_call: TRBJ2-7
cdr3_aa: CASSYAGGGSYNEQYF
cdr3_nt: TGTGCCAGCAGTTACGCCGGGGGCGGCTCCTACAATGAGCAGTACTTC